A selection of T cell receptor beta chains follows, all from one sample in a study of T cells in Graves' hyperthyroidism and ophthalmopathy. TCRdb processed the multiplex PCR reads anew with MiXCR; each CDR3 protein has one entry. This sample has around 350,000 distinct CDR3 sequences, with about 18% found just once. Sequencing was carried out using blood. All receptors come from a woman aged 18-29 years with Graves' hyperthyroidism. The CDR3 runs from the conserved cysteine through the conserved F or W. The D gene is left open where the match is weak. Clone sizes are shown as how often the clone was seen (once, few, many) or a class if it is expanded.

d_call j_call v_call clone_size cdr3_aa cdr3_nt
TRBD1 TRBJ1-3 TRBV7-8 few CASSYRTGQDGGNTIYF TGTGCCAGCAGCTATAGAACGGGACAGGACGGAGGAAACACCATATATTTT
. TRBJ1-1 TRBV13 many CASSTDGNTEAFF TGTGCCAGCAGTACTGACGGGAACACTGAAGCTTTCTTT
TRBD2 TRBJ2-5 TRBV29-1 many CSVETSTSGGGETQYF TGCAGCGTTGAAACATCGACTAGCGGGGGGGGAGAGACCCAGTACTTC
TRBD1 TRBJ1-2 TRBV6-5 many CASSWDRRANYGYTF TGTGCCAGCAGTTGGGACAGGCGGGCTAACTATGGCTACACCTTC
. TRBJ1-1 TRBV11-2 many CASSLDRTGKNTEAFF TGTGCCAGCAGCTTAGATCGAACGGGGAAGAACACTGAAGCTTTCTTT
. TRBJ1-2 TRBV24-1 many CATRGPSGGYTF TGTGCCACCCGTGGTCCCTCGGGGGGCTACACCTTC
. TRBJ1-2 TRBV24-1 many CATSDPVRNGDGYTF TGTGCCACCAGTGATCCCGTCCGGAACGGGGATGGCTACACCTTC
. TRBJ1-5 TRBV20-1 many CSASQHGRADQPQHF TGCAGTGCTAGTCAACATGGCAGGGCGGATCAGCCCCAGCATTTT
TRBD1 TRBJ1-5 TRBV10-3 many CAISETRGGIGNQPQHF TGTGCCATCAGTGAGACCAGGGGGGGTATTGGCAATCAGCCCCAGCATTTT
. TRBJ1-5 TRBV6-4 many CASSGSGAYLRRPQHF TGTGCCAGCAGCGGGAGCGGGGCCTACTTAAGGAGGCCCCAGCATTTT